This entry describes one T cell receptor beta chain. The time point: after dendritic cell vaccination, including at tumor progression/relapse. Patients had residual fresh-frozen tumor tissue and more than two years of survival data. The source of the sample is a study of glioma-infiltrating T cells after dendritic cell vaccination. On the study more broadly: Between the early 2000s and the early 2010s, patients got autologous tumor lysate-pulsed dendritic cell vaccines.

The primer mix had 60 V beta and 13 J beta primers. The protocol was immunoSEQ multiplex PCR, while the TCRdb copy is restricted to in-frame clones and leaves out a portion. The sample carries some 90,000 clones, 80% to 90% recorded once. The receptor's source is a human donor with glioblastoma. Sample: blood, taken after dendritic cell vaccination.

The CDR3 DNA reads TGTGCAAGTCGCTTAGAGACTAGCGGATTCCACAATGAGCAGTTCTTC. Translated: CASRLETSGFHNEQFF. The chain recombines TRBV12-2 with TRBJ2-1; TRBD2 is taken as the D call from the table, unchecked against the DNA. TRBV12-2 is described as a pseudogene. CDR3 size: 16 residues.